The T cell receptor (beta chain) described here comes from a study of T cell repertoires in ileal Crohn's disease. Study details: Less than 40% were active smokers at surgery; median disease duration was about 7.5 years. Surgery for a complication: stricturing in roughly 61%, penetrating in roughly 40%.

Germline values: CDR1 SGHNT, CDR2 YYREEE (reference sequence). This CDR3 comprises 15 residues. V was clipped by 4 bases and J by 6 bases; unmatched bases: 10. Only in-frame clones appear in the TCRdb table, and some are missing; sequencing was by immunoSEQ multiplex PCR. The sample holds under 7,000 clones, about 95% seen once. This TCR was recovered from an adult with Crohn's disease. What was sequenced was ileal tissue. The rearrangement links TRBV5-4 to TRBJ2-3, with 8 bases lining up with TRBD1. CDR3 region: CASSVGQGRRDTQYF. Here the CDR3 DNA reads TGTGCCAGCAGCGTCGGACAGGGTCGGAGGGATACGCAGTATTTT. Supplemented by reference TRBV5-4 and TRBJ2-3, the full variable domain reads ETGVTQSPTHLIKTRGQQVTLRCSSQSGHNTVSWYQQALGQGPQFIFQYYREEENGRGNFPPRFSGLQFPNYSSELNVNALELDDSALYLCASSVGQGRRDTQYFGPGTRLTVL.